A single sample is the source of the 8 T cell receptor beta chains below, sequenced in a study of beta chain features in type 1 diabetes. The antigens these receptors bind are not known. Regarding the study as a whole: All four CD4+ subsets from Type 1 diabetes patients carried moderately but significantly shorter TCRB CDR3s.

What was sequenced were expressed TCRB transcripts, since all of the isolated RNA had been reverse transcribed. Sequencing was performed with immunoSEQ multiplex PCR; in TCRdb, only in-frame clones are kept and a portion is missing. In the table there are about 340,000 clones, approximately 13% of which are singletons. The material sequenced was naive CD4+ T cells from blood. The origin of the receptors is a woman aged 18-29 years with type 1 diabetes.

This clone was seen only a few times. This rearrangement joins TRBV5-1 to TRBJ2-2, with D possibly being TRBD2 (5 bases). CDR1 is SGHRS, CDR2 YFSETQ, per germline. This CDR3 has 15 amino acids. The V and J ends lost 6 bases and 0 bases respectively, with 12 bases between them. The CDR3 DNA is TGCGCCAGCAACCCCTCTAGCTCGAACACCGGGGAGCTGTTTTTT. Encoded protein: CASNPSSSNTGELFF.

The CDR3 DNA sequence: TGTGCCAGCAGCCCACCGCGGGACAGTACTAATGAAAAACTGTTTTTT. It translates to CASSPPRDSTNEKLFF. V gene TRBV2 combines with J gene TRBJ1-4, with 7 bases matching TRBD1. The junction had 9 bases not matched to a gene; V was cut back by 6 bases and J by 2 bases. Germline V gene lookup returns CDR1 SNHLY and CDR2 FYNNEI. This CDR3 spans 16 amino acids.

The chain is built from TRBV11-2 and TRBJ1-1, with D tentatively TRBD1 (6 bases). The germline V gene has CDR1 SGHAT and CDR2 FQNNGV. This CDR3 is built from 14 residues. The CDR3 sequence: CASQSGGRKTEAFF. The CDR3 coding sequence is TGTGCTAGTCAGTCGGGGGGGCGGAAGACTGAAGCTTTCTTT.

A few counts support this clone. The chain has TRBV5-1 and TRBJ1-2, with 11 bases that match TRBD1. Germline V gives CDR1 SGHRS, CDR2 YFSETQ. V trimming: 4 bases; J trimming: 4 bases; junction bases outside the gene matches: 6. This CDR3 region has 15 residues. The CDR3 loop reads CASSPPGTGGYGYTF. In DNA form, the CDR3 reads TGCGCCAGCAGCCCACCCGGGACAGGGGGCTATGGCTACACCTTC.

The chain carries TRBV11-3 and TRBJ2-7; 9 nucleotides match TRBD1. The CDR3 length is 15 residues. Germline V gives CDR1 SGHNT, CDR2 YENEEA. Trimming took 5 bases from V and 3 from J; bases not matched to a gene: 8. The CDR3 DNA is TGTGCCAGCAGCCGGCGGACAGGGGACGACTACGAGCAGTACGTC. Protein: CASSRRTGDDYEQYV.

This clone has a handful of counts. This chain connects TRBV28 to TRBJ2-5, with 12 positions matching TRBD2. V lost 8 bases, J lost 9 bases, and 7 bases stayed unmatched. CDR1 is MDHEN and CDR2 is SYDVKM in the germline V gene. The CDR3 spans 13 residues. The CDR3 DNA reads as TGTGCCAGCGGACTAGCGGGACCCTGGCCCCAGTACTTC. Protein: CASGLAGPWPQYF.

This clone turned up a few times. The same CDR3 arises from other DNA sequences in this sample as well. V is TRBV18 and J is TRBJ2-5; D remains ambiguous. Looked up from germline, CDR1 is KGHSH and CDR2 is LQKENI. This CDR3 is built from 13 residues. V was trimmed by 3 bases and J by 2 bases, leaving 7 bases between them. CDR3 in amino acids: CASSPGHQETQYF. CDR3 DNA sequence: TGTGCCAGCTCACCGGGCCATCAAGAGACCCAGTACTTC.

This clone turned up a few times. The rearrangement joins TRBV25-1 to TRBJ2-1, with 7 bases lining up with TRBD1. V trimming: 6 bases; J trimming: 8 bases; junction bases outside the gene matches: 7. The CDR3 consists of 13 residues. CDR1 MGHDK and CDR2 SYGVNS come from the germline V gene. CDR3 sequence: CASRDRRNDEQFF. CDR3 in DNA: TGTGCCAGCAGGGACAGGAGGAACGATGAGCAGTTCTTC.